Listed below are T cell receptor beta chains from one sample, sequenced in a study of T cell repertoires in cytomegalovirus infection. TCRdb reprocessed the reads via MiXCR and lists one record per CDR3 protein. The sample yields fewer than 250,000 distinct CDR3 sequences, approximately 13% seen once. Material: PBMCs. The source of these receptors is a human donor in good health (CMV status not recorded). Some clones in this sample may be carry-over from other donors' samples. CDR3s include the opening cysteine and the closing phenylalanine or tryptophan. Each record gives: V gene, D gene, clone size, J gene, CDR3 DNA, CDR3 protein. A D gene is named only where the DNA matches it firmly. Some rows have no size entry. The others give once, few or many, or a class for an expanded clone.

v_call: TRBV29-1
d_call: TRBD2
clone_size: few
j_call: TRBJ2-1
cdr3_nt: TGCAGCGTTGTAGTAGCGGGGGGGTACTCCTACAATGAGCAGTTCTTC
cdr3_aa: CSVVVAGGYSYNEQFF

v_call: TRBV6-2/TRBV6-3
d_call: NA
clone_size: many
j_call: TRBJ2-2
cdr3_nt: TGTGCCAGCAGCCACGGGGACTTTGACACCGGGGAGCTGTTTTTT
cdr3_aa: CASSHGDFDTGELFF

v_call: TRBV7-3
d_call: NA
clone_size: few
j_call: TRBJ2-2
cdr3_nt: TGTGCCAGCAGCCTCCTAGAGGGTGGCGGGGAGCTGTTTTTT
cdr3_aa: CASSLLEGGGELFF

v_call: TRBV6-1
d_call: NA
clone_size: few
j_call: TRBJ1-1
cdr3_nt: TGTGCCAGCAGTGAACGGGGGGGGGGTTGGGACACTGAAGCTTTCTTT
cdr3_aa: CASSERGGGWDTEAFF

v_call: TRBV7-2
d_call: NA
clone_size: many
j_call: TRBJ2-3
cdr3_nt: TGTGCCAGCAGCTTTCCGGGACCTTTATTCGGGCAGTATTTT
cdr3_aa: CASSFPGPLFGQYF

v_call: TRBV28
d_call: NA
clone_size: NA
j_call: TRBJ2-7
cdr3_nt: TGTGCCAGCAGTTCCCCGACAGAGCAGTACTTC
cdr3_aa: CASSSPTEQYF

v_call: TRBV7-2
d_call: NA
clone_size: many
j_call: TRBJ2-3
cdr3_nt: TGTGCCAGCAGCGGACAGAGCACAGATACGCAGTATTTT
cdr3_aa: CASSGQSTDTQYF

v_call: TRBV18
d_call: NA
clone_size: NA
j_call: TRBJ1-1
cdr3_nt: TGTGCCAGCTCAGGGGAGTCCTACACTGAAGCTTTCTTT
cdr3_aa: CASSGESYTEAFF

v_call: TRBV19
d_call: TRBD1
clone_size: few
j_call: TRBJ1-1
cdr3_nt: TGTGCCAGTAGTACGCAGACAGGGCTGAACACTGAAGCTTTCTTT
cdr3_aa: CASSTQTGLNTEAFF

v_call: TRBV28
d_call: TRBD1
clone_size: many
j_call: TRBJ1-1
cdr3_nt: TGTGCCAGCAGTCCTGGACAGGGAGCTGAAGCTTTCTTT
cdr3_aa: CASSPGQGAEAFF

v_call: TRBV6-5
d_call: NA
clone_size: NA
j_call: TRBJ1-2
cdr3_nt: TGTGCCAGCAGCTTACGCCTTTCGGATGGGAATGGCTACACCTTC
cdr3_aa: CASSLRLSDGNGYTF

v_call: TRBV12-3/TRBV12-4
d_call: TRBD1
clone_size: few
j_call: TRBJ1-1
cdr3_nt: TGTGCCAGCAGGGGTGGACAGGCTGAAGCTTTCTTT
cdr3_aa: CASRGGQAEAFF

v_call: TRBV28
d_call: TRBD2
clone_size: many
j_call: TRBJ2-3
cdr3_nt: TGTGCCAGCAGTTTAGGCCCCGCAAGCGGGAGGGTGGACACAGATACGCAGTATTTT
cdr3_aa: CASSLGPASGRVDTDTQYF

v_call: TRBV29-1
d_call: NA
clone_size: few
j_call: TRBJ1-1
cdr3_nt: TGCAGCGTTGGGGCGGTTCAGAACACTGAAGCTTTCTTT
cdr3_aa: CSVGAVQNTEAFF

v_call: TRBV9
d_call: TRBD2
clone_size: NA
j_call: TRBJ2-5
cdr3_nt: TGTGCCAGCAGCGTAGTAGCGGGTTTGGGGGAGACCCAGTACTTC
cdr3_aa: CASSVVAGLGETQYF

v_call: TRBV20-1
d_call: NA
clone_size: few
j_call: TRBJ2-2
cdr3_nt: TGCAGTGCTAGAGCCCCAGCCGGGTCCGGGGAGCTGTTTTTT
cdr3_aa: CSARAPAGSGELFF

v_call: TRBV7-2
d_call: NA
clone_size: many
j_call: TRBJ2-5
cdr3_nt: TGTGCCAGCAGCGCCTTGTACCAAGAGACCCAGTACTTC
cdr3_aa: CASSALYQETQYF

v_call: TRBV29-1
d_call: TRBD1
clone_size: many
j_call: TRBJ2-7
cdr3_nt: TGCAGCGCGTCGACAGGGATCATAGGCGAGCAGTACTTC
cdr3_aa: CSASTGIIGEQYF

v_call: TRBV30
d_call: TRBD1
clone_size: NA
j_call: TRBJ2-2
cdr3_nt: TGTGCCTCCGGACAGGGGCACACCGGGGAGCTGTTTTTT
cdr3_aa: CASGQGHTGELFF

v_call: TRBV24-1
d_call: TRBD2
clone_size: NA
j_call: TRBJ2-2
cdr3_nt: TGTGCCACGAGGACTAGCAGGAACACCGGGGAGCTGTTTTTT
cdr3_aa: CATRTSRNTGELFF

v_call: TRBV2
d_call: TRBD1
clone_size: NA
j_call: TRBJ2-7
cdr3_nt: TGTGCCAGCAGTTACAGGGGGAGCTCCTACGAGCAGTACTTC
cdr3_aa: CASSYRGSSYEQYF

v_call: TRBV12-3/TRBV12-4
d_call: NA
clone_size: few
j_call: TRBJ1-1
cdr3_nt: TGTGCCAGCAGTTTAGCAGTTATGAACACTGAAGCTTTCTTT
cdr3_aa: CASSLAVMNTEAFF

v_call: TRBV10-3
d_call: TRBD1
clone_size: many
j_call: TRBJ2-2
cdr3_nt: TGTGCCATCAGTGAGACCGGGACAGGAAGAACCGGGGAGCTGTTTTTT
cdr3_aa: CAISETGTGRTGELFF

v_call: TRBV6-2/TRBV6-3
d_call: TRBD1
clone_size: many
j_call: TRBJ1-1
cdr3_nt: TGTGCCAGCAGTTCTCAGGGACAGGACGGTAGCACTGAAGCTTTCTTT
cdr3_aa: CASSSQGQDGSTEAFF

v_call: TRBV28
d_call: TRBD1
clone_size: NA
j_call: TRBJ2-3
cdr3_nt: TGTGCCAGCAGTGATACCGGGACAGGGGGAGATACGCAGTATTTT
cdr3_aa: CASSDTGTGGDTQYF

v_call: TRBV7-2
d_call: NA
clone_size: many
j_call: TRBJ2-5
cdr3_nt: TGTGCCAGCAGCTTAGAGTTAAGGGAGACCCAGTACTTC
cdr3_aa: CASSLELRETQYF

v_call: TRBV20-1
d_call: TRBD2
clone_size: many
j_call: TRBJ2-3
cdr3_nt: TGCAGTGCTAGAGGTCCGGGAGGGCCCTCAGATACGCAGTATTTT
cdr3_aa: CSARGPGGPSDTQYF

v_call: TRBV28
d_call: TRBD1
clone_size: few
j_call: TRBJ1-2
cdr3_nt: TGTGCCAGCAGCCCAGGGGGGGATAACTATGGCTACACCTTC
cdr3_aa: CASSPGGDNYGYTF

v_call: TRBV19
d_call: NA
clone_size: once
j_call: TRBJ1-5
cdr3_nt: TGTGCCAGTAGTCCTCCGGGAAGACGAAATCAGCCCCAGCATTTT
cdr3_aa: CASSPPGRRNQPQHF

v_call: TRBV20-1
d_call: NA
clone_size: NA
j_call: TRBJ2-7
cdr3_nt: TGCAGTGCTAGGGCAGGTCGGGGGACCTACGAGCAGTACTTC
cdr3_aa: CSARAGRGTYEQYF

v_call: TRBV12-3/TRBV12-4
d_call: NA
clone_size: many
j_call: TRBJ2-1
cdr3_nt: TGTGCCAGCAGTCGAGCGGACAATGAGCAGTTCTTC
cdr3_aa: CASSRADNEQFF

v_call: TRBV18
d_call: NA
clone_size: few
j_call: TRBJ2-2
cdr3_nt: TGTGCCAGCTCACCCCTCGACAGATCGGACACCGGGGAGCTGTTTTTT
cdr3_aa: CASSPLDRSDTGELFF

v_call: TRBV19
d_call: NA
clone_size: few
j_call: TRBJ2-7
cdr3_nt: TGTGCCAGTAGTATCGGGGACGGCTACGAGCAGTACTTC
cdr3_aa: CASSIGDGYEQYF

v_call: TRBV6-2/TRBV6-3
d_call: TRBD2
clone_size: few
j_call: TRBJ2-1
cdr3_nt: TGTGCCAGCAGTTACATATTATTTAGCGGGAGGGATGAGCAGTTCTTC
cdr3_aa: CASSYILFSGRDEQFF

v_call: TRBV5-1
d_call: NA
clone_size: NA
j_call: TRBJ1-1
cdr3_nt: TGCGCCAGCAGCCTCCTGGGAGTCGGGAACACTGAAGCTTTCTTT
cdr3_aa: CASSLLGVGNTEAFF

v_call: TRBV6-2/TRBV6-3
d_call: TRBD2
clone_size: many
j_call: TRBJ2-7
cdr3_nt: TGTGCCAGCAGTACTAGCGGGAGGGCCCTCGGCGAGCAGTACTTC
cdr3_aa: CASSTSGRALGEQYF

v_call: TRBV4-2
d_call: TRBD1
clone_size: many
j_call: TRBJ2-5
cdr3_nt: TGTGCCAGCAGCCAATTACAGGGGGCTGGAGAGACCCAGTACTTC
cdr3_aa: CASSQLQGAGETQYF

v_call: TRBV7-9
d_call: TRBD1
clone_size: many
j_call: TRBJ1-2
cdr3_nt: TGTGCCAGCAGCGCCCGGGTTGGGTCCAGGGGGCTAGACTATGGCTACACCTTC
cdr3_aa: CASSARVGSRGLDYGYTF

v_call: TRBV9
d_call: NA
clone_size: many
j_call: TRBJ2-2
cdr3_nt: TGTGCCAGCAGCGTAGCTGTTAGCGGGGAGCTGTTTTTT
cdr3_aa: CASSVAVSGELFF

v_call: TRBV19
d_call: NA
clone_size: many
j_call: TRBJ2-1
cdr3_nt: TGTGCCAGTAGTAAGAGGGTTGAGGGGTACAATGAGCAGTTCTTC
cdr3_aa: CASSKRVEGYNEQFF

v_call: TRBV4-1
d_call: NA
clone_size: many
j_call: TRBJ1-5
cdr3_nt: TGCGCCAGCAGCCAAGAAAAAGGACAGCATCAGCCCCAGCATTTT
cdr3_aa: CASSQEKGQHQPQHF

v_call: TRBV6-1
d_call: TRBD1
clone_size: many
j_call: TRBJ1-2
cdr3_nt: TGTGCCAGCAGTTCGCCGGGACAGGGGCATGGCTACACCTTC
cdr3_aa: CASSSPGQGHGYTF

v_call: TRBV5-6
d_call: NA
clone_size: many
j_call: TRBJ1-6
cdr3_nt: TGTGCCAGCAGTGCCCAGGCCGGCTCTGGAAATTCACCCCTCCACTTT
cdr3_aa: CASSAQAGSGNSPLHF

v_call: TRBV20-1
d_call: TRBD2
clone_size: NA
j_call: TRBJ2-1
cdr3_nt: TGCAGTGCTAGTCGGAGACTAGCGTCCCGCAATGAGCAGTTCTTC
cdr3_aa: CSASRRLASRNEQFF

v_call: TRBV12-3/TRBV12-4
d_call: NA
clone_size: NA
j_call: TRBJ2-1
cdr3_nt: TGTGCCAGCAGCCACACAGGGCTAGCTTACAATGAGCAGTTCTTC
cdr3_aa: CASSHTGLAYNEQFF

v_call: TRBV7-2
d_call: NA
clone_size: many
j_call: TRBJ2-6
cdr3_nt: TGTGCCAGCAGCTTAAGGTCAGCTCTCCCCTCTGGGGCCAACGTCCTGACTTTC
cdr3_aa: CASSLRSALPSGANVLTF

v_call: TRBV20-1
d_call: NA
clone_size: few
j_call: TRBJ1-6
cdr3_nt: TGCAGTGCTAGAGACAGCGGCGCTTCACCCCTCCACTTT
cdr3_aa: CSARDSGASPLHF

v_call: TRBV20-1
d_call: NA
clone_size: NA
j_call: TRBJ2-7
cdr3_nt: TGCAGTGCTAGACCGACTTCTTACGAGCAGTACTTC
cdr3_aa: CSARPTSYEQYF

v_call: TRBV6-2/TRBV6-3
d_call: TRBD1
clone_size: many
j_call: TRBJ2-7
cdr3_nt: TGTGCCAGCAGAACCCGGACAGGAACCTACGAGCAGTACTTC
cdr3_aa: CASRTRTGTYEQYF

v_call: TRBV7-2
d_call: TRBD2
clone_size: many
j_call: TRBJ2-7
cdr3_nt: TGTGCCAGCAGTGCCCCGGCTAGCGGGACCCTCAGGTACGAGCAGTACTTC
cdr3_aa: CASSAPASGTLRYEQYF

v_call: TRBV2
d_call: TRBD1
clone_size: NA
j_call: TRBJ2-2
cdr3_nt: TGTGCCAGCACGAGGACAGGGGACGACACCGGGGAGCTGTTTTTT
cdr3_aa: CASTRTGDDTGELFF

v_call: TRBV12-3/TRBV12-4
d_call: NA
clone_size: NA
j_call: TRBJ1-5
cdr3_nt: TGTGCCAGCAGTTTGTCAGGGGAGGTACAGCCCCAGCATTTT
cdr3_aa: CASSLSGEVQPQHF

v_call: TRBV19
d_call: TRBD1
clone_size: NA
j_call: TRBJ2-1
cdr3_nt: TGTGCCAGCTACCCCGGGACAGGGTCCCGACTTGAGCAGTTCTTC
cdr3_aa: CASYPGTGSRLEQFF

v_call: TRBV5-1
d_call: NA
clone_size: few
j_call: TRBJ2-5
cdr3_nt: TGCGCCAGCAGCTTGGAAGGCAGGGAAGAGACCCAGTACTTC
cdr3_aa: CASSLEGREETQYF

v_call: TRBV6-6
d_call: NA
clone_size: many
j_call: TRBJ2-7
cdr3_nt: TGTGCCAGCAGCTCTATAGGACCTGTAGAGCAGTACTTC
cdr3_aa: CASSSIGPVEQYF